Below are 14 T cell receptor beta chains sequenced from a single sample in a study of cytomegalovirus exposure and HLA in healthy donors. A multiplex PCR was run with 60 Vbeta primers and 13 Jbeta primers. Generated by immunoSEQ multiplex PCR, the TCRdb table keeps only in-frame clones and is missing some. The data contain approximately 160,000 clones, less than 90% of them singletons. The source material was PBMCs. These receptors originate from a boy under 10 years old in good health and CMV-seronegative.

The chain recombines TRBV5-1 with TRBJ2-7; tentative D call: TRBD2 (5 bases). The germline V gene has CDR1 SGHRS and CDR2 YFSETQ. The V end was cut by 7 bases, the J end by 1 base, with 15 bases between. The CDR3 is 14 amino acids. For the CDR3, the DNA is TGCGCCAGCTCCAGCGGACCGCTTTCCTACGAGCAGTACTTC. It codes for CASSSGPLSYEQYF.

V and J are TRBV7-6 and TRBJ2-7, with TRBD2 matching 9 bases. The length of the CDR3 is 15 residues. V lost 5 bases and J lost 5; bases outside the gene matches: 10. The germline V gene encodes CDR1 SGHVS and CDR2 FNYEAQ. The CDR3 spells CASSPQGRTSDEQYF. The CDR3 DNA reads TGTGCCAGCAGCCCTCAGGGGCGGACTAGCGACGAGCAGTACTTC.

The rearrangement uses TRBV6-4 and TRBJ1-1; D remains ambiguous. This CDR3 is built from 17 residues. Trimming shortened V by 0 bases and J by 5 bases, and 19 bases separated the two germline ends. Germline CDR1 and CDR2: MRHNA and SNTAGT. The CDR3 spells CASSDSELWNGRTEAFF. The CDR3 region has the DNA TGTGCCAGCAGTGACTCGGAGTTGTGGAATGGGAGGACTGAAGCTTTCTTT.

The rearrangement joins TRBV7-8 to TRBJ2-7; tentative D call: TRBD2 (5 bases). V was trimmed by 5 bases and J by 2 bases, leaving 16 bases between them. The CDR3 has 15 amino acids. The V gene's germline CDR1 is SGHVS and CDR2 FQNEAQ. The CDR3 DNA is TGTGCCAGCAGCCAGAGCCGGGATCCTACCTACGAGCAGTACTTC. It encodes CASSQSRDPTYEQYF.

This clone was counted once. The chain is built from TRBV7-9 and TRBJ2-7, with 7 bases identical to TRBD1. Germline V CDR1 and CDR2: SEHNR, FQNEAQ (reference sequence). J was trimmed by 9 bases and V by 11 bases; bases with no gene match: 16. This CDR3 has 13 residues. CDR3 residues: CAGSPGQSSWQYF. In nucleotides, the CDR3 is TGTGCCGGGTCTCCGGGACAGAGCTCATGGCAGTACTTC.

This clone has just a few counts. The gene calls are TRBV7-9 and TRBJ1-4, with a possible D match to TRBD1 (5 bases). The ends were cut back, 6 bases at V and 4 bases at J, with 15 bases in the middle. CDR1 and CDR2 from the germline V gene are SEHNR and FQNEAQ (reference sequence). The CDR3 is 15 residues long. The CDR3 coding sequence is TGTGCCAGCAGTCTCGCGGGGAGGGGTAATGAAAAACTGTTTTTT. Translation: CASSLAGRGNEKLFF.

The CDR3 protein is CASSLGTFRETQETQYF. In DNA, the CDR3 is TGTGCCAGCAGCTTGGGGACCTTCAGGGAAACCCAAGAGACCCAGTACTTC. The rearrangement joins TRBV5-4 to TRBJ2-5, with a weak D call TRBD1 (5 bases). Trimming left V 0 bases short and J 1 base short, with 16 bases between. The CDR3 has 17 amino acids. Germline V lookup: CDR1 SGHNT, CDR2 YYREEE (reference sequence). The full variable domain, completed using reference TRBV5-4 and TRBJ2-5, is ETGVTQSPTHLIKTRGQQVTLRCSSQSGHNTVSWYQQALGQGPQFIFQYYREEENGRGNFPPRFSGLQFPNYSSELNVNALELDDSALYLCASSLGTFRETQETQYFGPGTRLLVL.

The chain's CDR3 is CSVAGLAVPSGANVLTF. CDR3 coding DNA: TGCAGCGTGGCCGGTCTAGCGGTACCCTCTGGGGCCAACGTCCTGACTTTC. The V gene is TRBV29-1, the J gene TRBJ2-6; 7 positions agree with TRBD2. Germline V gene data show CDR1 as SQVTM and CDR2 as ANQGSEA. The CDR3 spans 17 residues. The J segment lost 0 bases and the V segment lost 6 bases, leaving 11 bases of the junction unmatched. Full variable domain (missing parts from reference TRBV29-1 and TRBJ2-6): SAVISQKPSRDICQRGTSLTIQCQVDSQVTMMFWYRQQPGQSLTLIATANQGSEATYESGFVIDKFPISRPNLTFSTLTVSNMSPEDSSIYLCSVAGLAVPSGANVLTFGAGSRLTVL.

J is TRBJ1-2 and V is TRBV19, with D possibly matching TRBD1 (6 bases). Germline lookup yields CDR1 LNHDA and CDR2 SQIVND (reference sequence). Trimming took off 6 bases at V and 2 bases at J, with 10 bases between the two ends. The CDR3 covers 13 residues. CDR3 sequence: CASRSGGNYGYTF. The CDR3 DNA reads TGTGCCAGTAGATCGGGGGGCAACTATGGCTACACCTTC.

The chain is built from TRBV5-3 and TRBJ2-7, with 11 bases identical to TRBD2. TRBV5-3 is marked as an open reading frame, function uncertain. With 6 bases clipped from V and 4 bases from J, the junction kept 12 bases outside the gene matches. This CDR3 is built from 16 residues. CDR3 DNA sequence: TGTGCCAGAACCGGTCCGACTAGCGGGAATAGGTACGAGCAGTACTTC. Translated: CARTGPTSGNRYEQYF.

The V and J genes are TRBV19 and TRBJ1-2; 8 bases match TRBD1. The germline gives CDR1 LNHDA, CDR2 SQIVND (reference sequence). The CDR3 sequence is 15 residues long. V dropped 1 base and J dropped 2; count of bases not matched to a gene: 3. CDR3 loop: CASSIGPGGNYGYTF. The CDR3 DNA follows: TGTGCCAGTAGTATAGGGCCAGGGGGCAACTATGGCTACACCTTC.

The chain links TRBV30 to TRBJ2-5; 11 bases match TRBD2. This CDR3 has 12 amino acids. V shed 5 bases and J 11 bases; nucleotides not matched to a gene: 7. Germline CDR1 GTSNPN, CDR2 SVGIG (reference sequence). The CDR3 nucleotides are TGTGCCTGGGAGGGACTAGCGGCTGGGCAGTACTTC. Translation: CAWEGLAAGQYF.

The chain is built from TRBV14 and TRBJ2-5; 9 nucleotides line up with TRBD2. J was trimmed by 5 bases and V by 4 bases; bases with no gene match: 5. The CDR3 runs to 14 residues. Germline CDR1 SGHDN, CDR2 FVKESK. CDR3 in amino acids: CASSLAGGRETQYF. The CDR3 nucleotides read TGTGCCAGCAGCCTCGCGGGAGGGCGTGAGACCCAGTACTTC.

This clone was recorded a few times. The V call is TRBV6-1, the J call TRBJ2-7; a possible D gene is TRBD2 (6 bases). Trimming removed 7 bases from V and 2 bases from J, with 12 bases in between. Germline-derived CDR1 and CDR2 are MNHNS and SASEGT. The CDR3 totals 13 residues. The CDR3 protein is CASIQAGAYEQYF. The CDR3 DNA reads as TGTGCCAGCATTCAAGCGGGCGCCTACGAGCAGTACTTC.